These 21 T cell receptor beta chains were all obtained from the same sample, sequenced in a study of blood T cells in healthy people across ages. The authors ran a second PCR of roughly 6 to 12 cycles using a sample-barcoded 5' primer and a J-beta primer mix. TCRdb processed the 5' RACE reads anew with MiXCR; each CDR3 protein has one entry. The profile covers roughly 680,000 distinct CDR3 sequences, with over 20% appearing a single time and approximately 3.6% taken by the ten largest. The specimen sequenced was blood. Receptor source: a man between 65 and 85 years old in good health.

This clonotype was seen only a few times. V gene TRBV3-1 combines with J gene TRBJ2-5; 11 bases are shared with TRBD2. Germline CDR1 LGHDT, CDR2 YNNKEL (reference sequence). V shed 8 bases and J 5 bases; nucleotides not matched to a gene: 10. The CDR3 length is 15 residues. CDR3 amino acids: CASGSTSGTWETQYF. The DNA of the CDR3 is TGTGCCAGCGGATCGACTAGCGGGACTTGGGAGACCCAGTACTTC.

In this sample, this clonotype turned up a few times. The chain uses TRBV20-1 and TRBJ2-1; the match to TRBD1 covers 8 bases. V shed 3 bases, J shed 6 bases, and the junction held 10 bases outside the gene matches. CDR1 is DFQATT, CDR2 SNEGSKA, per germline (reference sequence). CDR3 length: 15 amino acids. The CDR3 is CSARGTGSLRNEQFF. Here the CDR3 DNA reads TGCAGTGCTAGGGGGACAGGAAGCCTCCGCAATGAGCAGTTCTTC.

In this sample, this clonotype turned up many times. The chain uses TRBV29-1 and TRBJ2-7; D unclear. From germline, CDR1 is SQVTM and CDR2 ANQGSEA. The length of the CDR3 is 12 residues. V was cut by 0 bases and J by 2 bases, with 5 bases left in between. The CDR3 DNA is TGCAGCGTTGAAGACTCGACCTACGAGCAGTACTTC. This codes for CSVEDSTYEQYF.

The chain couples TRBV18 to TRBJ2-1; 10 positions match TRBD2. After removal of 1 base from V and 9 bases from J, the junction contained 9 bases not matched to a gene. This CDR3 contains 16 residues. Germline lookup yields CDR1 KGHSH and CDR2 LQKENI. The CDR3 here is CASSPLPSGSEGEQFF. DNA of the CDR3: TGTGCCAGCTCACCACTACCTAGCGGGAGTGAGGGTGAGCAGTTCTTC.

In its sample, this clonotype was seen many times. CDR3 region: CSVAEGSLAKNIQYF. CDR3 sequence (DNA): TGCAGCGTTGCGGAAGGCAGCCTAGCCAAAAACATTCAGTACTTC. The chain couples TRBV29-1 to TRBJ2-4; no firm D call. V was cut by 4 bases and J by 0 bases, with 13 bases left in between. The germline V gene encodes CDR1 SQVTM and CDR2 ANQGSEA. This CDR3 is built from 15 residues. Variable domain in full (rest from reference TRBV29-1 and TRBJ2-4): SAVISQKPSRDICQRGTSLTIQCQVDSQVTMMFWYRQQPGQSLTLIATANQGSEATYESGFVIDKFPISRPNLTFSTLTVSNMSPEDSSIYLCSVAEGSLAKNIQYFGAGTRLSVL.

The sample holds a few counts of this clonotype. J is TRBJ2-7 and V is TRBV6-6; D may match TRBD1 or TRBD2 (5 bases each). CDR3 length: 16 amino acids. The V gene's germline CDR1 is MNHNY and CDR2 SVGAGI (reference sequence). Trimming removed 2 bases from V and 2 bases from J, with 16 bases in between. The CDR3 loop is CASSYVGTGDPYEQYF. CDR3 nucleotides: TGTGCCAGCAGTTACGTTGGGACGGGTGACCCCTACGAGCAGTACTTC.

The chain couples TRBV28 to TRBJ2-7; D possibly corresponds to TRBD2 (6 bases). CDR1 MDHEN and CDR2 SYDVKM come from the germline V gene. Trimming removed 3 bases at V and 0 bases at J, with 18 bases between. The CDR3 is 17 residues long. The CDR3, as DNA: TGTGCCAGCAGTTTTCCATTACTTGACGGGAGCTCCTACGAGCAGTACTTC. This translates into CASSFPLLDGSSYEQYF.

As regards this clonotype: This may come from a read error, since a much larger clone is one base off. The chain combines TRBV7-9 with TRBJ2-1; unclear D gene. CDR1 is SEHNR, CDR2 FQNEAQ, per germline (reference sequence). V shed 8 bases and J shed 4 bases, with 18 bases lying between them. CDR3 length equals 15 residues. Here the CDR3 DNA reads TGTGCCAGCCTGGGCTCGAGTCACTTATACAATGAGCAGTTCTTC. It specifies CASLGSSHLYNEQFF.

This clonotype was found a few times. The genes are TRBV28 and TRBJ2-5; D remains unclear. Germline V gene lookup returns CDR1 MDHEN and CDR2 SYDVKM. This CDR3 is built from 14 residues. The V and J ends lost 6 bases and 1 base respectively, with 12 bases between them. The DNA for the CDR3 is TGTGCCAGCAGACTCCGGAGAAGCCAAGAGACCCAGTACTTC. Protein product: CASRLRRSQETQYF.

V usage is TRBV19 and J usage is TRBJ2-1; D not resolved. The CDR3 runs to 13 residues. The germline gives CDR1 LNHDA, CDR2 SQIVND (reference sequence). Trimming took 2 bases from V and 3 from J, leaving 5 bases between them. CDR3 sequence (DNA): TGTGCCAGTAGTATAATCAGCTACAATGAGCAGTTCTTC. Translated: CASSIISYNEQFF.

A word on this clonotype: Sequence at one end of the junction differs from germline and may be a read error. The chain couples TRBV5-1 to TRBJ1-3; TRBD1 agrees at 8 bases. The germline V gene has CDR1 SGHRS and CDR2 YFSETQ. The CDR3 contains 16 residues. The CDR3 loop reads CASSGPGTGSGNTIYF. The CDR3 DNA reads as TGCGCCAGCAGCGGACCCGGGACAGGCTCTGGGAACACCATATATTTT.

Notes on this clonotype: Sequence at one end of the junction differs from germline and may be a read error. The V call is TRBV3-1, the J call TRBJ2-1, with no clear D. The CDR3 sequence is 13 residues long. CDR1 is LGHDT, CDR2 YNNKEL, per germline (reference sequence). CDR3 in amino acids: CANSQTDPSTWFF. As DNA, the CDR3 is TGTGCCAACAGCCAAACGGACCCCAGTACTTGGTTCTTC.

This clonotype was seen more than once but under ten times. CDR3 amino acids: CATRLAGGGETQYF. CDR3 DNA sequence: TGTGCCACTCGACTAGCGGGAGGTGGTGAGACCCAGTACTTC. V and J are TRBV12-3 or TRBV12-4 and TRBJ2-5; 13 bases line up with TRBD2. CDR3 length: 14 amino acids. V trimming: 10 bases; J trimming: 5 bases; junction bases outside the gene matches: 7.

This chain connects TRBV12-3 or TRBV12-4 to TRBJ1-3; 7 nucleotides align to TRBD1. The CDR3 runs to 16 residues. The junction had 10 bases not matched to a gene; V was cut back by 5 bases and J by 3 bases. CDR3 sequence reads: CASSPRTGSLGNTIYF. DNA for the CDR3: TGTGCCAGCAGTCCCAGGACAGGTTCTCTTGGAAACACCATATATTTT.

This clonotype has a handful of counts. V gene TRBV4-2 combines with J gene TRBJ2-3, with 9 bases lining up with TRBD2. V trimming: 0 bases; J trimming: 0 bases; junction bases outside the gene matches: 13. Germline V lookup: CDR1 LGHNA, CDR2 YNFKEQ. The CDR3 spans 20 residues. The CDR3, as DNA: TGTGCCAGCAGCCAAGACCCGGTAGTAGCGGGGGATGATAGCACAGATACGCAGTATTTT. It yields the protein CASSQDPVVAGDDSTDTQYF.

This clonotype was seen a few times. The chain has TRBV7-2 and TRBJ2-1; 10 bases line up with TRBD2. The DNA end favors TRBJ2-7, so the J call may be wrong. The CDR3 runs to 14 residues. CDR1 and CDR2 from the germline V gene are SGHTA and FQGNSA. The CDR3 reads CASSSSGGTHEQYF. DNA of the CDR3: TGTGCCAGCAGCTCTAGCGGGGGTACTCACGAGCAGTACTTC.

This clonotype was counted between two and nine times. J is TRBJ2-1 and V is TRBV12-3 or TRBV12-4; D unclear. Trimming took 5 bases from V and 7 from J, leaving 15 bases between them. This CDR3 contains 14 residues. The CDR3 region has the DNA TGTGCCAGCAGTCACCCGGGCATACAGAATGAGCAGTTCTTC. Its protein product is CASSHPGIQNEQFF.

Only one count was recorded for this clonotype. The rearrangement joins TRBV4-3 to TRBJ2-6; D is undetermined. This CDR3 has 16 amino acids. The V and J ends lost 0 bases and 0 bases respectively, with 6 bases between them. CDR1 LGHNA and CDR2 YSLEER come from the germline V gene. The CDR3 DNA sequence: TGCGCCAGCAGCCAAGAGGGGTTCTCTGGGGCCAACGTCCTGACTTTC. Its translation: CASSQEGFSGANVLTF.

This clonotype was seen more than once but under ten times. CDR3 protein: CSAIAGGQIYEQFF. DNA for the CDR3: TGCAGTGCTATAGCGGGGGGACAAATATATGAGCAGTTCTTC. The chain uses TRBV20-1 and TRBJ2-1; 10 bases fit TRBD2. CDR1 is DFQATT and CDR2 is SNEGSKA in the germline V gene (reference sequence). V lost 4 bases to trimming and J lost 8 bases; unmatched junction nucleotides: 8. The CDR3 contains 14 residues.

The chain carries TRBV6-1 and TRBJ2-4, with TRBD1 matching 7 bases. This CDR3 comprises 14 residues. Germline CDR1 MNHNS, CDR2 SASEGT. The V gene end was trimmed by 6 bases and the J gene end by 2 bases; junction bases not matched to a gene: 4. CDR3 sequence: CASRNRGPKNIQYF. The CDR3 DNA sequence: TGTGCCAGCAGGAACAGGGGCCCCAAAAACATTCAGTACTTC.

This clonotype was found many times. V gene TRBV5-5 combines with J gene TRBJ2-5; 7 bases match TRBD1. Germline CDR1 SGHKS, CDR2 YYEKEE (reference sequence). J gave up 5 bases and V 5 bases, and 9 bases lay outside the gene matches. The CDR3 consists of 14 residues. CDR3 sequence: CASRPGQKGETQYF. Here the CDR3 DNA reads TGTGCCAGCAGACCGGGACAGAAAGGGGAGACCCAGTACTTC.